This T cell receptor (beta chain) was profiled in a study of blood T cell repertoires in COVID-19 (dated by TCRdb to between 2020 and 2021). About the full investigation: Samples from collaborators originated in the United States, Italy and Spain and spanned both the acute and convalescent phases of COVID-19. The prospective study material was composed of cDNA or gDNA derived from T cells, B-cell-depleted T cells, or PBMCs. Deeply sampled blood TCRbeta repertoires from subjects exposed to, actively infected with, or recovered from COVID-19 were included in the dataset. The repertoires were released in a freely available public database intended as a resource for research on the immune response to SARS-CoV-2. Samples were obtained from the ongoing ImmuneRACE study (first 160 participants) and from some 1,200 subjects provided by 6 global collaborators. The sample metadata nearly always contained a de-identified subject ID, COVID-19 status, age in years and sex. Where HLA class I and class II types were available, the types were taken from metadata supplied by the sample provider, not from assay-based typing. Broad study findings and their caveats: The quantity of clinical and demographic metadata differed by source and by participant and was supplied without curation.

The immunoSEQ Assay, a bias-controlled multiplex PCR, was used to amplify TCRbeta CDR3 regions from genomic DNA. The study's processing was this. Nucleated cell counts per sample were estimated from amplification of reference gene primers within the assay. To quantify the absolute abundance of each unique TCRbeta CDR3 rearrangement, sequence reads were collapsed and filtered. For each sample, productive Simpson clonality was calculated as the square root of Simpson's diversity index across productive rearrangements. TCRdb mirrors the immuneACCESS table, restricted to in-frame sequences. Some clones are absent from its copies; in checked studies, under half trace to an unresolved V gene, and the reason for the others is unknown. V, J and clone size are those of that table, while D and trimming were read from the DNA. The sample profile shows a few hundred thousand clones; about 90% of them were found once. Of the sample, over 2% falls within the top ten clones.

As to this clone: Its recognized antigen is unknown. Base qualities were left out, and no much larger clone turns up one base away.

The collaborating institutions used their own protocols to collect whole blood in K2EDTA tubes. Collaborator samples were shipped for TCRbeta analysis as frozen whole blood, isolated PBMCs, or DNA extracted from either sample type. CDR1 SGHDT and CDR2 YYEEEE are derived from the germline V gene. V and J lose 1 base and 0 bases, and a span of 8 bases separates them. The CDR3 sequence holds 15 residues, the cysteine and phenylalanine included. Solely the CDR3 DNA is kept, with 45 bases framed from the first base. The V and J genes are TRBV5-6 and TRBJ1-5; the D gene cannot be named for sure. Material for sequencing was peripheral blood. The source of this sequence is a woman aged 45-60 years with acute or convalescent COVID-19. Here is the DNA: TGTGCCAGCAGCTTGCAGTATTATAGCAATCAGCCCCAGCATTTT. It translates as CASSLQYYSNQPQHF.